Listed here is a single T cell receptor (beta chain). There are a few counts of this clone. The clone's antigen remains unknown. No per-base quality is available; no much larger clone lies one base away. For this chain, trimming is 4 bases at the V end and 7 bases at the J end, and the number of junction bases without a gene match is 2. The CDR3 sequence holds 13 residues, the cysteine and phenylalanine included. Kept here is only the CDR3 DNA, which spans 39 bases and is read in frame from base 1. Taken from the germline V gene, the CDR1 and CDR2 loops are KGHSH and LQKENI. The sample comes from a study of T cell changes during pregnancy in multiple sclerosis (dated by TCRdb to between 2018 and 2021). For context, the study as a whole: In women with multiple sclerosis, the researchers looked at how the T cell repertoire shifted as pregnancy progressed.

Library method: the immunoSEQ multiplex PCR assay. TCRdb carries this immuneACCESS record with in-frame sequences only. Its versions omit some clonotypes, under half of them owing to an unresolved V gene in the studies checked, with the rest unexplained. Within this sample are roughly 40,000 clones, with more than 90% of them counted one time only. Roughly 0.5% of the sample goes to the ten largest clones. This specimen consisted of CD4+ T cells from peripheral blood mononuclear cells, obtained in the second trimester of pregnancy. This clonotype was sampled from a female donor in good health, enrolled as a control in a pregnancy study. The chain is encoded by TRBV18 joined to TRBJ2-1; 9 nucleotides in the junction match TRBD1. The DNA sequence follows: TGTGCCAGCTCACGGGGACAGGGAAATGAGCAGTTCTTC. It codes for CASSRGQGNEQFF.